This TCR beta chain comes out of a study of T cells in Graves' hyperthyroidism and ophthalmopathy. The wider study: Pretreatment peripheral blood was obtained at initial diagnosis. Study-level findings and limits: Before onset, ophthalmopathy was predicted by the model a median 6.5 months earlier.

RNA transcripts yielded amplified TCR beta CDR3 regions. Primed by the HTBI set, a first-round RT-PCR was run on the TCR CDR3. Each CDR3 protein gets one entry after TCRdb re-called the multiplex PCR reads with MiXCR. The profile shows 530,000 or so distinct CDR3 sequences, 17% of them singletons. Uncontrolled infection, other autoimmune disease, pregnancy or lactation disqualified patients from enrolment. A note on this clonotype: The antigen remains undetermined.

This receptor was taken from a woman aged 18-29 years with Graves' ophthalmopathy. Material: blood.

The CDR3 region is CASSLAPNYEQYF. The CDR3, as DNA: TGTGCCAGCAGCTTGGCCCCAAATTACGAGCAGTACTTC. The rearrangement joins TRBV13 to TRBJ2-7; D gene unclear. This CDR3 comprises 13 residues. The germline V and J ends were trimmed by 3 bases and 4 bases, with 10 bases remaining between them. The germline gives CDR1 PRHDT, CDR2 FYEKMQ (reference sequence).